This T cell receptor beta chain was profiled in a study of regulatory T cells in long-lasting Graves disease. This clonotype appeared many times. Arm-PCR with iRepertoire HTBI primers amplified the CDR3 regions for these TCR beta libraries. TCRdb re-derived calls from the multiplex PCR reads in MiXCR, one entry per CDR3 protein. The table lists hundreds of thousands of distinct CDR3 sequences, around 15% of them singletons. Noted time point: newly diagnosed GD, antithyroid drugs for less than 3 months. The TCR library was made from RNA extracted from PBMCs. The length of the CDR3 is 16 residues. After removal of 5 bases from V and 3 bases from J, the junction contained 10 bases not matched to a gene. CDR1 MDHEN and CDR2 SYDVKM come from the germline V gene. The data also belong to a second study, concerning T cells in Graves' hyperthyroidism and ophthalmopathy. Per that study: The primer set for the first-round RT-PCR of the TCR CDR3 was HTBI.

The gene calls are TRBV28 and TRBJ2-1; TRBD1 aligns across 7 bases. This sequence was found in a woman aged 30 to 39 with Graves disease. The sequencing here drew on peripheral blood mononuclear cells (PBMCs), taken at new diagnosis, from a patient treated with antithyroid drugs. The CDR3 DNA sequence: TGTGCCAGCAGTCGCCGTCGAGGGGGCCTCTACAATGAGCAGTTCTTC. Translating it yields CASSRRRGGLYNEQFF.